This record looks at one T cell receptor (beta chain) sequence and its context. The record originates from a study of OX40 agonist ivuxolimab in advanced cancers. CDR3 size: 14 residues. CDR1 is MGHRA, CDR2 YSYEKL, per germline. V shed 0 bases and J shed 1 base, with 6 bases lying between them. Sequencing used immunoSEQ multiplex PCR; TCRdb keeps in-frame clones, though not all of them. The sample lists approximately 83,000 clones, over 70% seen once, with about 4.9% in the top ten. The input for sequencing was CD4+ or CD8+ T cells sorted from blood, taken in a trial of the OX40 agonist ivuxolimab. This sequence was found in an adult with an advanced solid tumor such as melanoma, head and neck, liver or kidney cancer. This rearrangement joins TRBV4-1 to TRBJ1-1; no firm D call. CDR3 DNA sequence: TGCGCCAGCAGCCAAGATTGGTCGAACACTGAAGCTTTCTTT. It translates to CASSQDWSNTEAFF.